The clone carrying this T cell receptor (beta chain) showed up just once. Antigen specificity is unknown. Assay used: immunoSEQ multiplex PCR; TCRdb lists only in-frame clones, some missing. The table records more than 45,000 clones, approximately 80% of them present only once. The data originate from a study of T cells in localized non-small cell lung cancer. The germline V gene encodes CDR1 SGDLS and CDR2 YYNGEE. The V end was cut by 0 bases, the J end by 2 bases, with 12 bases between. The CDR3 consists of 15 residues. Points from the study as a whole: A median of roughly 55 of the top 100 tumor clones appeared in adjacent lung, which was paired and uninvolved. Among the tissues sampled, uninvolved adjacent lung had the highest T cell clonality, above tumor. In the blood, greater T cell density corresponded to longer overall survival.

This chain joins TRBV9 and TRBJ2-7; D perhaps matches TRBD2 (6 bases). The clonotype originates from a man aged 40-75 years with stage III lung adenocarcinoma. The specimen was peripheral blood mononuclear cells, collected before any cancer treatment. The DNA for the CDR3 is TGTGCCAGCAGCGTAGTCGACGGGGGAACCTACGAGCAGTACTTC. As protein: CASSVVDGGTYEQYF.